This T cell receptor (beta chain) was recovered during a study of cytomegalovirus exposure and HLA in healthy donors. Study observations and caveats: A list of more than 150 TCR beta chains associated with cytomegalovirus was given.

Data came from immunoSEQ multiplex PCR; TCRdb stores just in-frame clones and leaves some out. The data contain roughly 110,000 clones, about 88% of them singletons. The CDR3 is 15 amino acids. With V trimmed by 6 bases and J by 6 bases, 6 bases remained unmatched. The V gene's germline CDR1 is LNHDA and CDR2 SQIVND (reference sequence). This clone was seen a few times. Its antigen is not known. Sequencing used PBMCs. The TCR comes from a woman younger than 30 in good health and CMV-seropositive. The chain carries TRBV19 and TRBJ2-2; 11 positions match TRBD2. The CDR3 DNA sequence: TGTGCCAGTAGACTAGCGGGGGTTCGTCCCGGGGAGCTGTTTTTT. It specifies CASRLAGVRPGELFF.